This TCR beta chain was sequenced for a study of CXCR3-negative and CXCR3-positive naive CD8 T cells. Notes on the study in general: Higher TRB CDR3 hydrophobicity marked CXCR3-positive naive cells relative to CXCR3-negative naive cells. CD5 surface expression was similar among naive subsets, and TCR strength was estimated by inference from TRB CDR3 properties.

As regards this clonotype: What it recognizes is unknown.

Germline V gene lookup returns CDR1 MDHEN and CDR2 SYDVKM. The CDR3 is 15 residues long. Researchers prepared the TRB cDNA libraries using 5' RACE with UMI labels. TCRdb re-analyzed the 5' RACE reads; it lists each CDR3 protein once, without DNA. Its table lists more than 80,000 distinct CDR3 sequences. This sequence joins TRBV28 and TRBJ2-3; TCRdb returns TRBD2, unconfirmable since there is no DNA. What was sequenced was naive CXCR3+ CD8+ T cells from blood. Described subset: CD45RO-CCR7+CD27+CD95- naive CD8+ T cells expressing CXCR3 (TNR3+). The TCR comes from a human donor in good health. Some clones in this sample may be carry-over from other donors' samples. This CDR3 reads CASSQSGHGTDTQYF.